The 24 T cell receptor beta chains below all came from one sample that was sequenced in a study of cytomegalovirus exposure and HLA in healthy donors. The PCR employed 60 Vbeta primers together with 13 Jbeta primers. Method: immunoSEQ multiplex PCR; TCRdb's copy keeps in-frame clones and lacks some. This table holds some 180,000 clones, about an eighth found once. The sample consisted of PBMCs. These receptor sequences come from a man aged 50-59 years in good health and CMV-seropositive.

This clone has just a few counts. The chain joins TRBV5-6 to TRBJ1-6; D gene uncertain. The CDR3 is 14 residues long. Germline CDR1 is SGHDT and CDR2 is YYEEEE. Between the trimmed V and J ends, which lost 3 bases and 7 bases, there was a span of 11 bases. CDR3 amino acids: CASSYVGGNSPLHF. The CDR3 nucleotides are TGTGCCAGCAGCTATGTAGGCGGGAATTCACCCCTCCACTTT.

The chain combines TRBV27 with TRBJ1-1, with D tentatively TRBD1 (5 bases). CDR3 length: 13 residues. Trimming took off 3 bases at V and 4 bases at J, with 9 bases between the two ends. Germline assignment: CDR1 MNHEY and CDR2 SMNVEV (reference sequence). CDR3 in DNA: TGTGCCAGCAGTTTTGGGGCTACCACTGAAGCTTTCTTT. As protein: CASSFGATTEAFF.

J is TRBJ1-1 and V is TRBV5-1, with D unclear. V was pared by 0 bases and J by 8 bases, with 5 bases between. The CDR3 runs to 11 residues. CDR1 is SGHRS and CDR2 is YFSETQ in the germline V gene. DNA for the CDR3: TGCGCCAGCAGCTTGGCCGGGGAAGCTTTCTTT. Protein: CASSLAGEAFF.

This clone was detected only a few times. V is TRBV4-2 and J is TRBJ1-5, with 9 positions matching TRBD1. The germline CDR1 and CDR2 sequences are LGHNA and YNFKEQ. The CDR3 has 15 amino acids. Trimming removed 2 bases from V and 3 bases from J; junction bases left unmatched: 2. The CDR3 DNA is TGTGCCAGCAGCCAAAACAGGGGGCCCAATCAGCCCCAGCATTTT. Translation gives CASSQNRGPNQPQHF.

This chain uses TRBV7-6 with TRBJ2-1; D possibly corresponds to TRBD1 (5 bases). The V end was cut by 2 bases, the J end by 0 bases, with 5 bases between. CDR1 and CDR2 (germline): SGHVS, FNYEAQ. CDR3 length: 14 residues. The CDR3 DNA reads as TGTGCCAGCAGCTTACAGGGCTCCTACAATGAGCAGTTCTTC. Protein product: CASSLQGSYNEQFF.

For the CDR3, the DNA is TGTGCCAGCAGTGAACGCGTAAGCACAGATACGCAGTATTTT. Translated, it gives CASSERVSTDTQYF. This sequence joins TRBV2 and TRBJ2-3; D unclear. Deletions cut 2 bases from V and 0 bases from J, with 6 bases between. Germline V lookup: CDR1 SNHLY, CDR2 FYNNEI. This CDR3 contains 14 residues.

This clone appeared a few times. The V gene is TRBV6-1, the J gene TRBJ2-7; 7 bases align to TRBD1. Per germline, CDR1 MNHNS and CDR2 SASEGT. The CDR3 loop spans 14 amino acids. Trimming at V came to 0 bases and at J to 5 bases, leaving 4 bases not matched to a gene. The CDR3 spells CASSEAGRGNEQYV. CDR3 coding DNA: TGTGCCAGCAGTGAAGCGGGCAGGGGGAACGAGCAGTACGTC.

V usage is TRBV15 and J usage is TRBJ2-5; 11 bases agree with TRBD2. Trimming cost V 0 bases and J 4 bases; bases outside gene matches: 10. This CDR3 has 18 amino acids. Germline CDR1 and CDR2: LNHNV and YYDKDF (reference sequence). This CDR3 is CATSRDRVAGGHGETQYF. For the CDR3, the DNA is TGTGCCACCAGCAGAGATCGGGTAGCGGGGGGGCATGGAGAGACCCAGTACTTC. The full variable domain, its missing parts supplied by reference TRBV15 and TRBJ2-5, is DAMVIQNPRYQVTQFGKPVTLSCSQTLNHNVMYWYQQKSSQAPKLLFHYYDKDFNNEADTPDNFQSRRPNTSFCFLDIRSPGLGDTAMYLCATSRDRVAGGHGETQYFGPGTRLLVL.

This clone has just a few counts. The gene calls are TRBV5-4 and TRBJ2-5; 9 nucleotides match TRBD1. The V and J ends lost 2 bases and 5 bases, in that order; junction bases with no gene match: 4. The CDR3 has 14 residues. Germline-derived CDR1 and CDR2 are SGHNT and YYREEE (reference sequence). In DNA, the CDR3 is TGTGCCAGCAGCTTACAGGGGGCGAGGGAGACCCAGTACTTC. It codes for CASSLQGARETQYF.

The chain recombines TRBV5-4 with TRBJ2-3; a weak D match, TRBD2 (5 bases). The germline V gene has CDR1 SGHNT and CDR2 YYREEE (reference sequence). CDR3 size: 16 residues. The V gene lost 0 bases and the J gene lost 3 bases, with 14 bases spanning the gap. The CDR3 DNA reads TGTGCCAGCAGCTTGGGAACGGGATCGGGGACAGATACGCAGTATTTT. Protein product: CASSLGTGSGTDTQYF. The full variable domain, completed using reference TRBV5-4 and TRBJ2-3, is ETGVTQSPTHLIKTRGQQVTLRCSSQSGHNTVSWYQQALGQGPQFIFQYYREEENGRGNFPPRFSGLQFPNYSSELNVNALELDDSALYLCASSLGTGSGTDTQYFGPGTRLTVL.

The genes are TRBV6-5 and TRBJ1-3; 7 bases are a match to TRBD1. Trimming removed 5 bases from V and 13 bases from J; junction bases left unmatched: 11. The CDR3 length is 13 residues. Germline V CDR1 and CDR2: MNHEY, SVGAGI. CDR3 bases: TGTGCCAGCAGTGAGACCAACAGGGGTAAAATATATTTT. Its translation: CASSETNRGKIYF.

This clone has just a few counts. The chain uses TRBV30 and TRBJ1-4; D remains unclear. Trimming removed 5 bases from V and 1 base from J, with 8 bases in between. Germline V gene sequence: CDR1 GTSNPN, CDR2 SVGIG (reference sequence). The CDR3 loop spans 13 amino acids. CDR3 residues: CAWGGRTNEKLFF. As DNA, the CDR3 is TGTGCCTGGGGCGGGAGAACTAATGAAAAACTGTTTTTT.

A few counts support this clone. The chain has TRBV6-5 and TRBJ2-7, with 7 positions matching TRBD1. V dropped 4 bases and J dropped 2; count of bases not matched to a gene: 8. The germline V gene encodes CDR1 MNHEY and CDR2 SVGAGI. The CDR3 runs to 15 residues. The CDR3 DNA reads as TGTGCCAGCAGTTCCCGACCGGGACAGACCTACGAGCAGTACTTC. Protein product: CASSSRPGQTYEQYF.

This clone has more than one count but fewer than ten. Compared with germline, one end of the junction differs, possibly owing to a read error. The chain combines TRBV6-5 with TRBJ2-7; TRBD1 agrees at 7 bases. Germline CDR1 is MNHEY and CDR2 is SVGAGI. This CDR3 spans 13 amino acids. The CDR3 spells CASSSWTGYEQYF. Written as DNA, the CDR3 is TGTGCCAGCAGTTCCTGGACAGGCTACGAACAGTACTTC.

This clone was seen more than once but under ten times. V is TRBV18 and J is TRBJ2-1; D not certain. V was cut by 3 bases and J by 7 bases, with 13 bases left in between. The CDR3 has 14 amino acids. Looked up from germline, CDR1 is KGHSH and CDR2 is LQKENI. CDR3 nucleotide sequence: TGTGCCAGCTCACCGGAGATCGTTAATAATGAGCAGTTCTTC. Its protein is CASSPEIVNNEQFF.

The chain combines TRBV5-8 with TRBJ1-5; 9 bases align to TRBD1. V lost 5 bases, J lost 5 bases, and 8 bases stayed unmatched. The CDR3 is 15 residues long. In germline, CDR1 is SGHTS, CDR2 YDEGEE. The CDR3 coding sequence is TGTGCCAGCAGTGCCGGGACAGGGCCTTATCAGCCCCAGCATTTT. Translating it yields CASSAGTGPYQPQHF. Looking up the rest from reference TRBV5-8 and TRBJ1-5 gives the full variable domain: EAGVTQSPTHLIKTRGQQATLRCSPISGHTSVYWYQQALGLGLQFLLWYDEGEERNRGNFPPRFSGRQFPNYSSELNVNALELEDSALYLCASSAGTGPYQPQHFGDGTRLSIL.

The chain is built from TRBV29-1 and TRBJ2-3; no definite D call. Between the trimmed V and J ends, which lost 5 bases and 3 bases, there was a span of 9 bases. CDR1 is SQVTM, CDR2 ANQGSEA, per germline. The CDR3 is 12 residues long. CDR3 DNA: TGCAGCGTTAACAGTTTAACAGATACGCAGTATTTT. Protein sequence: CSVNSLTDTQYF.

This clone has at least ten counts. This sequence joins TRBV14 and TRBJ2-7; TRBD1 aligns across 7 bases. Germline V gene sequence: CDR1 SGHDN, CDR2 FVKESK. This CDR3 is 15 amino acids long. The trim removed 0 bases at V and 4 bases at J, leaving 6 bases unmatched. CDR3 nucleotides: TGTGCCAGCAGCCAAGATGGCAGGGGGTGGTACGAGCAGTACTTC. Translating it yields CASSQDGRGWYEQYF.

This sequence joins TRBV5-1 and TRBJ1-5; D is ambiguous. The CDR3 spans 14 residues. Germline V lookup: CDR1 SGHRS, CDR2 YFSETQ. Trimming removed 6 bases from V and 4 bases from J, with 14 bases in between. The CDR3 sequence: CASKLDPGNQPQHF. In DNA form, the CDR3 reads TGCGCCAGCAAGCTTGACCCCGGGAATCAGCCCCAGCATTTT.

V and J are TRBV30 and TRBJ2-7; 7 nucleotides agree with TRBD1. J gave up 4 bases and V 8 bases, and 11 bases lay outside the gene matches. Germline assignment: CDR1 GTSNPN and CDR2 SVGIG (reference sequence). The CDR3 extends over 13 amino acids. CDR3 DNA: TGTGCCGTATCTCGGGACAGAGAATACGAGCAGTACTTC. As protein: CAVSRDREYEQYF.

The CDR3 region is CASSQLRDQPQHF. In nucleotides, the CDR3 is TGTGCCAGCAGCCAACTTCGTGATCAGCCCCAGCATTTT. The genes are TRBV7-9 and TRBJ1-5; D gene uncertain. V lost 5 bases, J lost 5 bases, and 10 bases lay in between. Germline V gene sequence: CDR1 SEHNR, CDR2 FQNEAQ (reference sequence). CDR3 length: 13 amino acids.

This clone turned up a few times. The chain joins TRBV5-1 to TRBJ2-5; 8 nucleotides agree with TRBD2. The CDR3 runs 14 residues. V lost 2 bases, J lost 2 bases, and 2 bases stayed unmatched. Germline V lookup: CDR1 SGHRS, CDR2 YFSETQ. The CDR3 sequence: CASSLSGGQETQYF. Written as DNA, the CDR3 is TGCGCCAGCAGCTTAAGCGGGGGACAAGAGACCCAGTACTTC.

The chain couples TRBV30 to TRBJ1-5; no clear D. With 0 bases removed from V and 4 bases from J, the gap between germline ends came to 7 bases. Germline CDR1 is GTSNPN and CDR2 is SVGIG (reference sequence). This CDR3 has 13 amino acids. CDR3 sequence reads: CAWSVYSNQPQHF. The CDR3 bases are TGTGCCTGGAGTGTATACAGTAATCAGCCCCAGCATTTT.

This chain joins TRBV13 and TRBJ2-3; TRBD2 matches at 8 bases. The CDR3 is 16 amino acids. After removal of 5 bases from V and 6 bases from J, the junction contained 13 bases not matched to a gene. CDR1 PRHDT and CDR2 FYEKMQ come from the germline V gene (reference sequence). In DNA form, the CDR3 reads TGTGCCAGCAGCCCGTGGGGCGGGGGGCCCCGGGATACGCAGTATTTT. Translated, it gives CASSPWGGGPRDTQYF.